The clone carrying this TCR beta chain appeared many times. TCRdb recomputed calls from the RACE reads with MiXCR, one row per CDR3 protein. This sample carries about 94,000 distinct CDR3 sequences, 9.3% of them seen once, and the ten largest clones take approximately 2%. This record comes from a study of human T cells and chemical hapten exposure. The CDR3 loop spans 13 amino acids. Germline V gives CDR1 SGHNT, CDR2 YENEEA. V shed 3 bases and J 4 bases; nucleotides not matched to a gene: 0. Indicated time point: patch test 2, 6 weeks after DPC sensitization. Treatment specified: therapeutic diphenylcyclopropenone sensitization with weekly scalp DPC.

This clonotype originated in a woman between 40 and 50 years old with alopecia areata. Some clones in this sample may be carry-over from other donors' samples. Sequencing was performed on whole blood, taken in connection with sensitization to the hapten diphenylcyclopropenone (DPC). This chain uses TRBV11-3 with TRBJ1-2; 9 positions match TRBD1. CDR3 region: CASSLTGGYGYTF. CDR3 nucleotide sequence: TGTGCCAGCAGCTTGACAGGGGGCTATGGCTACACCTTC.